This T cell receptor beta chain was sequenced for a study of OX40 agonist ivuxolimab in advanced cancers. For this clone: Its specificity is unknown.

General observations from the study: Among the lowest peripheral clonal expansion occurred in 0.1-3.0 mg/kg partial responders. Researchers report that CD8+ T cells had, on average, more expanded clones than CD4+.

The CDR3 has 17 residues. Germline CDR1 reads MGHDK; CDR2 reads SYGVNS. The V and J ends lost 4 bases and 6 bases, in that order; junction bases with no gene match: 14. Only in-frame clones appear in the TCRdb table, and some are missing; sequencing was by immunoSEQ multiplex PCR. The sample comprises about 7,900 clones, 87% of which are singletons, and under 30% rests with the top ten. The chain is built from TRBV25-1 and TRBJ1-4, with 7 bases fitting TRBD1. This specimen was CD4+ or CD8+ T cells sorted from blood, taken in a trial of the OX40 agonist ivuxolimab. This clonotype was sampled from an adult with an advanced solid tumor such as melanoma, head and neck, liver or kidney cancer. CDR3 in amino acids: CASSAAHHRGQYEKLFF. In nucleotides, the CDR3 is TGTGCCAGCAGTGCCGCCCATCACAGGGGTCAATATGAAAAACTGTTTTTT.